A selection of T cell receptor beta chains follows, all from one sample in a study of blood T cell repertoires in COVID-19. Libraries were prepared by immunoSEQ multiplex PCR; TCRdb keeps only in-frame clonotypes and omits some of them. This table has hundreds of thousands of clones, under 85% appearing once. The sequencing input was peripheral blood. The receptors were sampled from a woman aged 25 to 39 with COVID-19, enrolled during active disease. Each CDR3 is given with its conserved first and last residue. D genes are given only for firm matches. Clone size is shown for a subset of rows, as once, few, many or a class of expanded clone.

j_gene: TRBJ2-5; d_gene: NA; abundance: NA; v_gene: TRBV12-3/TRBV12-4; CDR3aa: CASSTRYQETQYF; CDR3nt: TGTGCCAGCAGCACAAGATACCAAGAGACCCAGTACTTC
j_gene: TRBJ2-7; d_gene: NA; abundance: NA; v_gene: TRBV9; CDR3aa: CASSVATGYYEQYF; CDR3nt: TGTGCCAGCAGCGTAGCGACAGGCTACTACGAGCAGTACTTC
j_gene: TRBJ1-1; d_gene: NA; abundance: NA; v_gene: TRBV30; CDR3aa: CAWRYGGYGAEAFF; CDR3nt: TGTGCCTGGAGATACGGGGGGTACGGGGCTGAAGCTTTCTTT
j_gene: TRBJ1-1; d_gene: TRBD1; abundance: once; v_gene: TRBV9; CDR3aa: CASSGTGYSSEAFF; CDR3nt: TGTGCCAGCAGCGGGACAGGTTATAGCAGTGAAGCTTTCTTT
j_gene: TRBJ2-7; d_gene: NA; abundance: NA; v_gene: TRBV2; CDR3aa: CASILPRYEQYF; CDR3nt: TGTGCCAGCATCCTACCCAGGTACGAGCAGTACTTC
j_gene: TRBJ2-5; d_gene: NA; abundance: NA; v_gene: TRBV27; CDR3aa: CATGQLETQYF; CDR3nt: TGTGCCACAGGGCAGTTGGAGACCCAGTACTTC
j_gene: TRBJ2-3; d_gene: TRBD2; abundance: NA; v_gene: TRBV9; CDR3aa: CASSVGTSGPVSHTDTQYF; CDR3nt: TGTGCCAGCAGCGTAGGGACTAGCGGGCCCGTTAGCCACACAGATACGCAGTATTTT
j_gene: TRBJ1-2; d_gene: TRBD1; abundance: few; v_gene: TRBV9; CDR3aa: CASSGPGTAYGYTF; CDR3nt: TGTGCCAGCAGCGGACCCGGGACAGCCTATGGCTACACCTTC
j_gene: TRBJ1-3; d_gene: TRBD1; abundance: NA; v_gene: TRBV4-1; CDR3aa: CASSLAIRDRVSSSGNTIYF; CDR3nt: TGCGCCAGCAGCCTAGCGATCCGGGACAGGGTATCCTCGTCTGGAAACACCATATATTTT
j_gene: TRBJ2-5; d_gene: NA; abundance: NA; v_gene: TRBV29-1; CDR3aa: CSVAGETQYF; CDR3nt: TGCAGCGTGGCAGGGGAGACCCAGTACTTC
j_gene: TRBJ2-3; d_gene: NA; abundance: NA; v_gene: TRBV27; CDR3aa: CASSLGASTDTQYF; CDR3nt: TGTGCCAGCAGTTTAGGAGCGAGCACAGATACGCAGTATTTT
j_gene: TRBJ2-5; d_gene: NA; abundance: NA; v_gene: TRBV28; CDR3aa: CASSLVPNSQETQYF; CDR3nt: TGTGCCAGCAGTTTAGTCCCGAACAGCCAAGAGACCCAGTACTTC
j_gene: TRBJ2-1; d_gene: TRBD1; abundance: NA; v_gene: TRBV20-1; CDR3aa: CSASTGGPYNEQFF; CDR3nt: TGCAGTGCAAGTACAGGGGGCCCCTACAATGAGCAGTTCTTC
j_gene: TRBJ2-7; d_gene: TRBD1; abundance: NA; v_gene: TRBV5-1; CDR3aa: CASSVSGQAYEQYF; CDR3nt: TGCGCCAGCAGCGTTTCAGGACAGGCCTACGAGCAGTACTTC
j_gene: TRBJ2-6; d_gene: NA; abundance: NA; v_gene: TRBV6-1; CDR3aa: CASSARLSSGANVLTF; CDR3nt: TGTGCCAGCAGTGCGCGACTGAGCTCTGGGGCCAACGTCCTGACTTTC
j_gene: TRBJ2-5; d_gene: NA; abundance: NA; v_gene: TRBV7-2; CDR3aa: CASSFSGPQETQYF; CDR3nt: TGTGCCAGCAGCTTTAGCGGCCCCCAGGAGACCCAGTACTTC
j_gene: TRBJ1-1; d_gene: NA; abundance: NA; v_gene: TRBV6-2/TRBV6-3; CDR3aa: CASSDTGRAEAFF; CDR3nt: TGTGCCAGCAGTGACACAGGGCGGGCTGAAGCTTTCTTT
j_gene: TRBJ1-2; d_gene: NA; abundance: few; v_gene: TRBV4-1; CDR3aa: CASSQDGQYLIYGYTF; CDR3nt: TGCGCCAGCAGCCAAGATGGCCAATATCTCATCTATGGCTACACCTTC
j_gene: TRBJ2-3; d_gene: TRBD2; abundance: NA; v_gene: TRBV10-2; CDR3aa: CASRGLASDTQYF; CDR3nt: TGCGCCAGCAGGGGACTAGCGTCCGATACGCAGTATTTT
j_gene: TRBJ2-5; d_gene: TRBD2; abundance: NA; v_gene: TRBV5-4; CDR3aa: CASSFSGSGETQYF; CDR3nt: TGTGCCAGCAGCTTTAGCGGGAGTGGAGAGACCCAGTACTTC
j_gene: TRBJ2-3; d_gene: NA; abundance: NA; v_gene: TRBV4-2; CDR3aa: CASSQELTTAYETDTQYF; CDR3nt: TGTGCCAGCAGCCAAGAGCTGACTACTGCGTATGAGACAGATACGCAGTATTTT
j_gene: TRBJ2-1; d_gene: TRBD2; abundance: NA; v_gene: TRBV7-9; CDR3aa: CASSSVLAAPSYNEQFF; CDR3nt: TGTGCCAGCAGCTCTGTCCTAGCGGCCCCCTCCTACAATGAGCAGTTCTTC
j_gene: TRBJ1-1; d_gene: NA; abundance: NA; v_gene: TRBV6-1; CDR3aa: CASSEANMNTEAFF; CDR3nt: TGTGCCAGCAGTGAAGCCAACATGAACACTGAAGCTTTCTTT
j_gene: TRBJ1-5; d_gene: NA; abundance: NA; v_gene: TRBV7-2; CDR3aa: CASSLAGTEQPQHF; CDR3nt: TGTGCCAGCAGCTTAGCAGGGACTGAACAGCCCCAGCATTTT
j_gene: TRBJ2-2; d_gene: TRBD2; abundance: few; v_gene: TRBV7-6; CDR3aa: CASSLLAGGQNTGELFF; CDR3nt: TGTGCCAGCAGCTTACTAGCGGGGGGACAGAACACCGGGGAGCTGTTTTTT
j_gene: TRBJ2-7; d_gene: TRBD2; abundance: NA; v_gene: TRBV7-9; CDR3aa: CASSPPGLAGVPHEQYF; CDR3nt: TGTGCCAGCAGCCCCCCGGGACTAGCGGGAGTGCCCCACGAGCAGTACTTC
j_gene: TRBJ1-5; d_gene: NA; abundance: few; v_gene: TRBV7-2; CDR3aa: CASSFSQGMNQPQHF; CDR3nt: TGTGCCAGCAGCTTTTCCCAGGGAATGAATCAGCCCCAGCATTTT
j_gene: TRBJ1-4; d_gene: NA; abundance: NA; v_gene: TRBV19; CDR3aa: CASSPEGMNEKLFF; CDR3nt: TGTGCCAGTAGTCCTGAGGGAATGAATGAAAAACTGTTTTTT
j_gene: TRBJ2-2; d_gene: NA; abundance: NA; v_gene: TRBV19; CDR3aa: CATLDSDTGELFF; CDR3nt: TGTGCCACTCTGGACAGCGACACCGGGGAGCTGTTTTTT
j_gene: TRBJ1-4; d_gene: NA; abundance: NA; v_gene: TRBV19; CDR3aa: CASNPGGRWTNEKLFF; CDR3nt: TGTGCCAGTAACCCCGGGGGGAGATGGACTAATGAAAAACTGTTTTTT
j_gene: TRBJ1-2; d_gene: TRBD1; abundance: NA; v_gene: TRBV12-3/TRBV12-4; CDR3aa: CASSSQGEDGYTF; CDR3nt: TGTGCCAGCAGTTCCCAGGGGGAGGATGGCTACACCTTC
j_gene: TRBJ2-7; d_gene: TRBD2; abundance: NA; v_gene: TRBV3-1/TRBV3-2; CDR3aa: CASSPLGLDPYEQYF; CDR3nt: TGTGCCAGCAGCCCCCTGGGACTAGATCCCTACGAGCAGTACTTC
j_gene: TRBJ1-1; d_gene: TRBD1; abundance: once; v_gene: TRBV27; CDR3aa: CASSFLDRGRYNTEAFF; CDR3nt: TGTGCCAGCAGTTTTCTGGACAGGGGGCGCTATAACACTGAAGCTTTCTTT
j_gene: TRBJ2-7; d_gene: NA; abundance: NA; v_gene: TRBV15; CDR3aa: CATSRDPSAGREQYF; CDR3nt: TGTGCCACCAGCAGAGACCCCTCGGCAGGGCGTGAGCAGTACTTC
j_gene: TRBJ2-1; d_gene: TRBD2; abundance: NA; v_gene: TRBV27; CDR3aa: CASSPDGTSLSYNEQFF; CDR3nt: TGTGCCAGCAGTCCGGACGGGACTAGCCTTTCATACAATGAGCAGTTCTTC
j_gene: TRBJ1-3; d_gene: TRBD1; abundance: once; v_gene: TRBV7-2; CDR3aa: CASSYRTGSGNTIYF; CDR3nt: TGTGCCAGCAGCTACAGGACAGGCTCTGGAAACACCATATATTTT
j_gene: TRBJ2-1; d_gene: TRBD2; abundance: NA; v_gene: TRBV5-5; CDR3aa: CASSLVVQGGSGYNEQFF; CDR3nt: TGTGCCAGCAGCTTGGTTGTTCAGGGAGGGTCGGGTTACAATGAGCAGTTCTTC
j_gene: TRBJ1-1; d_gene: NA; abundance: NA; v_gene: TRBV7-9; CDR3aa: CASSLGRAVNTEAFF; CDR3nt: TGTGCCAGCAGCTTGGGTCGAGCGGTGAACACTGAAGCTTTCTTT
j_gene: TRBJ1-2; d_gene: NA; abundance: NA; v_gene: TRBV5-4; CDR3aa: CASSLGGDGYTF; CDR3nt: TGTGCCAGCAGCTTGGGGGGCGATGGCTACACCTTC
j_gene: TRBJ1-3; d_gene: NA; abundance: NA; v_gene: TRBV19; CDR3aa: CASSMVKGSGNTIYF; CDR3nt: TGTGCCAGTAGTATGGTGAAGGGGTCTGGAAACACCATATATTTT
j_gene: TRBJ1-5; d_gene: NA; abundance: once; v_gene: TRBV7-2; CDR3aa: CASSLVQGEPQHF; CDR3nt: TGTGCCAGCAGCTTAGTCCAAGGGGAGCCCCAGCATTTT
j_gene: TRBJ1-2; d_gene: NA; abundance: NA; v_gene: TRBV5-1; CDR3aa: CASSREGLDGYTF; CDR3nt: TGCGCCAGCAGCCGAGAGGGTCTTGATGGCTACACCTTC
j_gene: TRBJ2-3; d_gene: NA; abundance: NA; v_gene: TRBV30; CDR3aa: CAWSAGGQGTDTQYF; CDR3nt: TGTGCCTGGAGTGCTGGGGGACAAGGGACAGATACGCAGTATTTT